This T cell receptor beta chain derives from a study of post-analysis software for immune sequencing data. Study conclusions and caveats: Four or five TRBV segments (TRBV5-6, TRBV5-1 and TRBV20-1 among them) occurred more frequently in patients than in controls. The study found significantly lower normalized Chao1 diversity in multiple sclerosis patients than in controls.

TCR beta cDNA libraries had unique molecular identifiers. TCRdb re-called the PCR reads through MiXCR, storing one row per CDR3 protein. Among roughly 540,000 distinct CDR3 sequences listed, around 36% were seen once. J gave up 0 bases and V 1 base, and 11 bases lay outside the gene matches. Germline lookup yields CDR1 SEHNR and CDR2 FQNEAQ (reference sequence). The CDR3 is 20 residues long. On this clonotype: Its antigen is unknown.

What was sequenced was blood. The V call is TRBV7-9, the J call TRBJ2-6; 8 bases align to TRBD1. This receptor was taken from a girl younger than 18 with multiple sclerosis. As DNA, the CDR3 is TGTGCCAGCAGCTTAGATCACATCCAGGGGGCGGCCTCTGGGGCCAACGTCCTGACTTTC. It codes for CASSLDHIQGAASGANVLTF.